Described below is a single T cell receptor (beta chain) sequence and its context. Antigen unknown. One end of the junction does not line up with germline, which may come from a read error. Unsorted bulk tissue, roughly 20-32 mg of it, served as the source for co-extraction of RNA and DNA. This specimen belongs to a study of tumor-infiltrating lymphocytes in primary liver carcinoma. Study context: The five patients, who were men and women, ranged in age from 30 to 69 years. Between about 4 and 11 cm across, the tumors were all of stage T1-T3 N0M0. Regarding the study as a whole: A fraction of only about 7.5-25% of top clones appeared in all five tumor regions.

CDR1 and CDR2 from the germline V gene are SGHAT and FQNNGV. CDR3 length: 15 residues. TCR beta cDNA was prepared out of roughly 490 ng total RNA by means of a constant-region primer. Three rounds of nested multiplex PCR with slightly modified ARM-PCR produced TCR beta libraries. The two initial PCR rounds, 9 to 11 cycles each, used TRBV1-TRBV30 forward and C-beta reverse primers. TCRdb recomputed calls from the multiplex PCR reads with MiXCR, one row per CDR3 protein. The sample yields 60,000 to 90,000 distinct CDR3 sequences, 60% to 75% seen once. Sequenced sample: liver tumor tissue from sampling region 4. The sample's subset: tumor region T4, right-lateral pole. The chain carries TRBV11-2 and TRBJ2-1; D is uncertain. The receptor's source is a man aged 40-49 years with primary liver carcinoma and hepatitis B virus infection. Here the CDR3 DNA reads TGTGCCAGCATCTTAGTGCTAACGGTAAACAATGAGCAGTTCTTC. Protein: CASILVLTVNNEQFF.